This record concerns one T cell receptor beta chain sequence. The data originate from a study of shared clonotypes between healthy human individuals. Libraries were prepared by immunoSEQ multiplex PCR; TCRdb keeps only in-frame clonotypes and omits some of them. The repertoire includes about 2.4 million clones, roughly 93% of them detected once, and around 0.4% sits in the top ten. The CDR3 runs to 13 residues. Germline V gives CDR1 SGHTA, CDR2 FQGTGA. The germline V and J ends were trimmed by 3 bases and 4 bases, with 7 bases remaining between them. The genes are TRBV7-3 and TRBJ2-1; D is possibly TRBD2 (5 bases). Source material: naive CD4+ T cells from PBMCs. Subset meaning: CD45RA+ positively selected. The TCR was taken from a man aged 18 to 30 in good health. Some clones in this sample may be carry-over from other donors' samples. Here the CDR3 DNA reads TGTGCCAGCAGCTTCGGCGGGTACAATGAGCAGTTCTTC. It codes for CASSFGGYNEQFF.